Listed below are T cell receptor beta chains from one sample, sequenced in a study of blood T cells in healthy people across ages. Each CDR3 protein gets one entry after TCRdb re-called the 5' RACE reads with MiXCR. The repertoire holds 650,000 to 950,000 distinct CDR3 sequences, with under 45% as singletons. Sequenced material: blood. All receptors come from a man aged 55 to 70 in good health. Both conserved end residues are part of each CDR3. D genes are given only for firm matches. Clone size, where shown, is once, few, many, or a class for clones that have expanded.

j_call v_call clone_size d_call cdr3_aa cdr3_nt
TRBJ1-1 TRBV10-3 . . CAIRENTEAFF TGTGCCATCAGGGAGAACACTGAAGCTTTCTTT
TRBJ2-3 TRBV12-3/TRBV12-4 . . CASSSGAVTDTQYF TGTGCCAGCAGTTCTGGGGCAGTCACAGATACGCAGTATTTT
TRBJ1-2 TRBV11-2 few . CASSLEQGLYGYTF TGTGCCAGCAGCTTAGAACAGGGATTATATGGCTACACCTTC
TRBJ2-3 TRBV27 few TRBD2 CASSTWASGGVADTQYF TGTGCCAGCAGTACATGGGCCAGCGGGGGGGTGGCAGATACGCAGTATTTT
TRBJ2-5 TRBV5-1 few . CASSRDKRVLETQYF TGCGCCAGTTCCCGGGACAAAAGGGTTTTAGAGACCCAGTACTTC
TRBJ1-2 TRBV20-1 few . CSAQNRDNYGYTF TGCAGTGCTCAAAACAGGGATAACTATGGCTACACCTTC
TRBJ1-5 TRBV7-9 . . CASSLTDMPQHF TGTGCCAGCAGCCTTACAGATATGCCCCAGCATTTT
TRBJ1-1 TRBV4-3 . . CASSRWADSTEAFF TGCGCCAGCAGCCGCTGGGCGGACAGCACTGAAGCTTTCTTT
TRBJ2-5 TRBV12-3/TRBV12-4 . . CASRTTGLETQYF TGTGCCAGCAGGACCACAGGGTTAGAGACCCAGTACTTC
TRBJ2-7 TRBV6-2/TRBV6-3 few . CASGRTGTNEQYF TGTGCCAGCGGACGGACAGGGACTAACGAGCAGTACTTC
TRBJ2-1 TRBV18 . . CASRAGTGSDEQFF TGTGCCAGCCGGGCCGGGACGGGGAGCGATGAGCAGTTCTTC
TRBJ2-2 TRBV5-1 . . CASFQESGELFF TGCGCCAGCTTTCAGGAAAGCGGGGAGCTGTTTTTT
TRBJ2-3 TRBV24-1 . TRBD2 CATSDLKMTSGGPTDTQYF TGTGCCACCAGTGATTTAAAGATGACTAGCGGGGGTCCCACAGATACGCAGTATTTT
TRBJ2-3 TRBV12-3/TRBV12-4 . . CASTKKVASYTDTQYF TGTGCCAGCACCAAAAAAGTCGCTTCCTACACAGATACGCAGTATTTT
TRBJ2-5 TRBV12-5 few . CATSRRGDPGETQYF TGTGCTACCTCCCGAAGAGGGGATCCCGGGGAGACCCAGTACTTC
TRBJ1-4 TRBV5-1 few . CASSLEGYNEKLFF TGCGCCAGCAGCTTGGAGGGATATAATGAAAAACTGTTTTTT
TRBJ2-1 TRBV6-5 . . CASSYSASGKMGHNEQFF TGTGCCAGCAGTTACTCGGCGTCCGGGAAGATGGGGCACAATGAGCAGTTCTTC
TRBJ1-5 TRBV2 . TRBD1 CASRGTGLTSNQPQHF TGTGCCAGCAGGGGGACAGGGTTAACTAGCAATCAGCCCCAGCATTTT
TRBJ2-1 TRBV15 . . CATSRDPTYNEQFF TGTGCCACCAGCAGAGACCCAACCTACAATGAGCAGTTCTTC
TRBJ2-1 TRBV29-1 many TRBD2 CSVEYSGGPSYNEQFF TGCAGCGTTGAATATAGCGGGGGCCCTTCCTACAATGAGCAGTTCTTC
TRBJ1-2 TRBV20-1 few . CSARGPNYGYTF TGCAGTGCTAGGGGGCCTAACTATGGCTACACCTTC
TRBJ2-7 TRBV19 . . CASSSSSSYEQYF TGTGCCAGTAGTAGTTCCAGTTCCTACGAGCAGTACTTC